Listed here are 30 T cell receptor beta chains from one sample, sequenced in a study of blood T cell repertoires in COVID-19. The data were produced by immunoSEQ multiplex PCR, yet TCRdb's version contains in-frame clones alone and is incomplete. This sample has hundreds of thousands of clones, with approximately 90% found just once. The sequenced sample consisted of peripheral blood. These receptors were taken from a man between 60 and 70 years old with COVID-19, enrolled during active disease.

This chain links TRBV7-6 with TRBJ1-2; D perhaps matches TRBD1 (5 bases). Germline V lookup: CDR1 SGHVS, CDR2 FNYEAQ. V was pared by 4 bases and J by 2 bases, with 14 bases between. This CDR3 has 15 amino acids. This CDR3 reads CASSSQGGVNYGYTF. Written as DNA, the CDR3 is TGTGCCAGCAGCTCCCAGGGTGGGGTCAACTATGGCTACACCTTC.

DNA for the CDR3: TGTGCCAGCTCACCACCGACAGGGCGAAATGGCTACACCTTC. Residues: CASSPPTGRNGYTF. The rearrangement uses TRBV18 and TRBJ1-2; 7 nucleotides line up with TRBD1. CDR1 is KGHSH, CDR2 LQKENI, per germline. This CDR3 contains 14 residues. V gave up 0 bases and J gave up 6 bases; unmatched junction bases: 4.

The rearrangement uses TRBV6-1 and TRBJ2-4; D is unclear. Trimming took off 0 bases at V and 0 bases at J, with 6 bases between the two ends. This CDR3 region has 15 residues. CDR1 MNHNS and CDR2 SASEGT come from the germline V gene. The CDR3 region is CASSEALIAKNIQYF. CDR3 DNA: TGTGCCAGCAGTGAAGCGTTAATAGCCAAAAACATTCAGTACTTC.

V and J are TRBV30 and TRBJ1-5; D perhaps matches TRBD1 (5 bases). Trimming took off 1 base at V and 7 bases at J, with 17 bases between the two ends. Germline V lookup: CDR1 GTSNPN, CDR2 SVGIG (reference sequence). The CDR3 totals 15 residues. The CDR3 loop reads CAWSGADGYRQPQHF. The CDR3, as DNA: TGTGCCTGGAGTGGGGCCGACGGATACAGGCAGCCCCAGCATTTT.

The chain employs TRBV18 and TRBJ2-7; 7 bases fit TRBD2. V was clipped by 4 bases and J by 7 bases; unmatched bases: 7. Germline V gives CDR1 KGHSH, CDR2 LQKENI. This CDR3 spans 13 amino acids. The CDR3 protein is CASSRGGLWEQYF. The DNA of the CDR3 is TGTGCCAGCTCACGCGGGGGTCTCTGGGAGCAGTACTTC.

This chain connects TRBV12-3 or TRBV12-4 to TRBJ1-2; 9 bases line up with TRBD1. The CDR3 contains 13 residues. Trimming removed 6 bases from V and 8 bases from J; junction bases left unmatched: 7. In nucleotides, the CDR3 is TGTGCCAGCAGCCACCGGGACAGGGTCGGCTACACCTTC. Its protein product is CASSHRDRVGYTF.

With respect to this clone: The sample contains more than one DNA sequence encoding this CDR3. CDR3 nucleotides: TGTGCCTGGAGTGTTTTGAGCGGGTACAATGAGCAGTTCTTC. Amino acids: CAWSVLSGYNEQFF. This rearrangement joins TRBV30 to TRBJ2-1; possibly TRBD2 for D (6 bases). CDR3 length equals 14 residues. Germline CDR1 and CDR2: GTSNPN and SVGIG (reference sequence). V lost 0 bases and J 4 bases, leaving 10 bases between the germline ends.

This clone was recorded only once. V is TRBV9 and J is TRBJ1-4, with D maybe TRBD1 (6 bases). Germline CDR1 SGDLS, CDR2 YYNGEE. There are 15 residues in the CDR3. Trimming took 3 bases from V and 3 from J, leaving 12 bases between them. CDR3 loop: CASSDNRVSNEKLFF. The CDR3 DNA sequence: TGTGCCAGCAGCGATAACAGGGTATCTAATGAAAAACTGTTTTTT.

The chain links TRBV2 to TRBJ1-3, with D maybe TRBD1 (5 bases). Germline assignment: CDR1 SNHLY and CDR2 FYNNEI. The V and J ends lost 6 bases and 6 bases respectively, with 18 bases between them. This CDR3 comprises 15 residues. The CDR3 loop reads CASSARGGSENTIYF. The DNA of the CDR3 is TGTGCCAGCAGCGCCCGGGGGGGTAGCGAAAACACCATATATTTT. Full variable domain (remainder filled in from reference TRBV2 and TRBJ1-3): EPEVTQTPSHQVTQMGQEVILRCVPISNHLYFYWYRQILGQKVEFLVSFYNNEISEKSEIFDDQFSVERPDGSNFTLKIRSTKLEDSAMYFCASSARGGSENTIYFGEGSWLTVV.

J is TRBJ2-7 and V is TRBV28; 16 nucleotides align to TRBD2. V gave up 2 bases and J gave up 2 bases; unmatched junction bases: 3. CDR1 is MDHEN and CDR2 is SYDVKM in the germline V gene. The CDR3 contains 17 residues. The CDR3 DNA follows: TGTGCCAGCAGTTTAGGGACTAGCGGGAGGGGCACCTACGAGCAGTACTTC. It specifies CASSLGTSGRGTYEQYF.

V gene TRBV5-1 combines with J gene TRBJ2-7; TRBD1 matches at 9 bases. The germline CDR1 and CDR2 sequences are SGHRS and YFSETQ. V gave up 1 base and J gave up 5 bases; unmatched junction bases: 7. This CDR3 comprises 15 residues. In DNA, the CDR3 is TGCGCCAGCAGCTTGCTTGGACAGGGGTTCGACGAGCAGTACTTC. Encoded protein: CASSLLGQGFDEQYF.

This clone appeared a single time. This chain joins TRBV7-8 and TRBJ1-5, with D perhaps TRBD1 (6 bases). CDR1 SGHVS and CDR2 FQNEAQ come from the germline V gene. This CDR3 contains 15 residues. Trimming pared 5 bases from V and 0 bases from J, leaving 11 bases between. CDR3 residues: CASSTGINSNQPQHF. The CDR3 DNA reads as TGTGCCAGCAGCACAGGGATCAATAGCAATCAGCCCCAGCATTTT.

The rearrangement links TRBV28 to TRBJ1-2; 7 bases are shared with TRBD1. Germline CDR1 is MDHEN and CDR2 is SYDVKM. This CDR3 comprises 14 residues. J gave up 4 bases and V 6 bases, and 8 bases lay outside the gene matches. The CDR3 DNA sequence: TGTGCCAGCAGCCGATCGACAGGGTTCTATGGCTACACCTTC. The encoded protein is CASSRSTGFYGYTF.

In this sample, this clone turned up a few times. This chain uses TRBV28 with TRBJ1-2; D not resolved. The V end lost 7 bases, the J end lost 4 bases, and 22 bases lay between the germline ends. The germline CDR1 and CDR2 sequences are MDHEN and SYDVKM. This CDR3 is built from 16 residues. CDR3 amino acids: CASTETPIISGYGYTF. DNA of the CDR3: TGTGCCAGCACCGAGACCCCCATCATTAGCGGCTATGGCTACACCTTC.

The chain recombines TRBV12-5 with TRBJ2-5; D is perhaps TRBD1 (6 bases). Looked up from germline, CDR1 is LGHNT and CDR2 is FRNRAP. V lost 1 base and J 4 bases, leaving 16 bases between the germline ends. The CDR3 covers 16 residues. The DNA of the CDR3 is TGTGCTAGTGGTTTGGGGGACAACCGGGGCCCAGAGACCCAGTACTTC. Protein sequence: CASGLGDNRGPETQYF.

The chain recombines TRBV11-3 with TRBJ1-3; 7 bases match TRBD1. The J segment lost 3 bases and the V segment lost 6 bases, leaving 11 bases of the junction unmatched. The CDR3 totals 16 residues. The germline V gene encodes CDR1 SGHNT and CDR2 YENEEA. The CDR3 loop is CASSQGGTEYGNTIYF. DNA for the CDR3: TGTGCCAGCAGTCAAGGCGGGACAGAGTATGGAAACACCATATATTTT.

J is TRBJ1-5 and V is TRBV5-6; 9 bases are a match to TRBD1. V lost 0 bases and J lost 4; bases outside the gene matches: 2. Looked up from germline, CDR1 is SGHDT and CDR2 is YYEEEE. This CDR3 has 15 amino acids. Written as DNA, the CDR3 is TGTGCCAGCAGCTTGGGGACAGGGGTGAATCAGCCCCAGCATTTT. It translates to CASSLGTGVNQPQHF.

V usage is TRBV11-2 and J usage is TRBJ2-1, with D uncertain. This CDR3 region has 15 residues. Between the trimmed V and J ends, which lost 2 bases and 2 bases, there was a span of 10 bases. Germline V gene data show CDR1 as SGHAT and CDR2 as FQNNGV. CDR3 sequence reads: CASSLQTTPYNEQFF. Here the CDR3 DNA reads TGTGCCAGCAGCTTACAAACAACCCCCTACAATGAGCAGTTCTTC.

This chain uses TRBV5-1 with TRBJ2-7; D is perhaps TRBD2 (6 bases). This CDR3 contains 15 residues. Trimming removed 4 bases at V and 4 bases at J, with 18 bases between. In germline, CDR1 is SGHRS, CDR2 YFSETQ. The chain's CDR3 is CASSTGTPGPYEQYF. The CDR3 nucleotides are TGCGCCAGCAGCACCGGGACTCCCGGACCGTACGAGCAGTACTTC.

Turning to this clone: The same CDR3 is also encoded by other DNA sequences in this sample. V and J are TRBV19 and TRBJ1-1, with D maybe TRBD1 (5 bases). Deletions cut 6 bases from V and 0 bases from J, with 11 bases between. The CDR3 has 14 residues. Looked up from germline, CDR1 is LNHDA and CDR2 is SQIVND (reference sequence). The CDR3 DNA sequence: TGTGCCAGTAGCATCGGGGGGGTGAACACTGAAGCTTTCTTT. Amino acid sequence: CASSIGGVNTEAFF.

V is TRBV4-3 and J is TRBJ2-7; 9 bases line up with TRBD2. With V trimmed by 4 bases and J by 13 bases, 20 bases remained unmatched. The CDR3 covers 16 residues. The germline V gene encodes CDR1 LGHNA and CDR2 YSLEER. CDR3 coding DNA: TGCGCCAGCAGCCCTCAATTTCCCGGGACTAGCCATCTTCAATACTTC. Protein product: CASSPQFPGTSHLQYF.

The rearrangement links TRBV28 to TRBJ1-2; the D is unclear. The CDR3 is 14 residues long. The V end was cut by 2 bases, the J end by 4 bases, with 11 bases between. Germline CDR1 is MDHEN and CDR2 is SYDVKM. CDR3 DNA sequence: TGTGCCAGCAGTTTAGAGGAGCTGCCCTATGGCTACACCTTC. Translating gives CASSLEELPYGYTF.

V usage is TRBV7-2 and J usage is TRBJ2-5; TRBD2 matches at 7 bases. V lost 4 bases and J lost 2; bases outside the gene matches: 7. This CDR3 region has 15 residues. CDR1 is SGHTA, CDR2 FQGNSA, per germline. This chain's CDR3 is CASSSMGLQQETQYF. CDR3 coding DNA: TGTGCCAGCAGCTCAATGGGACTACAACAAGAGACCCAGTACTTC.

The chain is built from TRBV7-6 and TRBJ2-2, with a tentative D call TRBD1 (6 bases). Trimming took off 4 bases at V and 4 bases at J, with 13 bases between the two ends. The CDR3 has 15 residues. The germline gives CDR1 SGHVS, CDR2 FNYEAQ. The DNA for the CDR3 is TGTGCCAGCAGCTATACAGGGTCGAGCACCGGGGAGCTGTTTTTT. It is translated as CASSYTGSSTGELFF.

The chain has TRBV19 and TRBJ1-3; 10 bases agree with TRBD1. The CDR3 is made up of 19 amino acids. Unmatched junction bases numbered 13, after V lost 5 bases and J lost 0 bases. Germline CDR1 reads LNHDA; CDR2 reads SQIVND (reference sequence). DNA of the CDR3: TGTGCCAGTAGTCCCTCACCTCCGGGACAGGGGATCTCTGGAAACACCATATATTTT. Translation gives CASSPSPPGQGISGNTIYF. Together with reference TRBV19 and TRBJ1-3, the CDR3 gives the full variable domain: DGGITQSPKYLFRKEGQNVTLSCEQNLNHDAMYWYRQDPGQGLRLIYYSQIVNDFQKGDIAEGYSVSREKKESFPLTVTSAQKNPTAFYLCASSPSPPGQGISGNTIYFGEGSWLTVV.

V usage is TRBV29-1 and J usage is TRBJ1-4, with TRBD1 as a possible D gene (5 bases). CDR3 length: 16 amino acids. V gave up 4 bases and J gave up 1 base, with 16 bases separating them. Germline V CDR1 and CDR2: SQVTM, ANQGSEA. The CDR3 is CSVGSHRGGTNEKLFF. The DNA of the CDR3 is TGCAGCGTTGGGTCGCACCGGGGGGGAACTAATGAAAAACTGTTTTTT.

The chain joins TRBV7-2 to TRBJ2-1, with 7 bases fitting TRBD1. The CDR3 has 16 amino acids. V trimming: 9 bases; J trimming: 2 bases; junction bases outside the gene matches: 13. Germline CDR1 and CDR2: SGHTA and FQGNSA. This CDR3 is CASEIARGHAYNEQFF. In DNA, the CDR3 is TGTGCCAGTGAGATAGCGAGGGGGCATGCCTACAATGAGCAGTTCTTC.

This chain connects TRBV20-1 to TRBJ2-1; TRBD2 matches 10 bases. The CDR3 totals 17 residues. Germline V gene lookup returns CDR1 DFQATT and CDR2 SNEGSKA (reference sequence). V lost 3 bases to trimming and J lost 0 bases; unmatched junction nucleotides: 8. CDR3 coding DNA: TGCAGTGCTAGTGCTAGCGGGGGCCATAGCTCCTACAATGAGCAGTTCTTC. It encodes CSASASGGHSSYNEQFF.

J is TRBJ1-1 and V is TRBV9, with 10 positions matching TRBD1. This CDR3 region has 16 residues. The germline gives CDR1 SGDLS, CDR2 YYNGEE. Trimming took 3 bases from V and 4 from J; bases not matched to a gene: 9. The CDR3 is CASSASGQGVLTEAFF. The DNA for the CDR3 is TGTGCCAGCAGCGCGTCTGGACAGGGGGTGCTCACTGAAGCTTTCTTT.

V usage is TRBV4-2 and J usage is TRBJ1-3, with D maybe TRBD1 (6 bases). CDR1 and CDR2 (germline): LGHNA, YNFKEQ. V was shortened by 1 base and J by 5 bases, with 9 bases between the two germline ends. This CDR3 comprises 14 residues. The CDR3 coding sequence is TGTGCCAGCAGCCAAGCAGGGGTTCGAAACACCATATATTTT. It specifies CASSQAGVRNTIYF.